A single sample is the source of the 21 T cell receptor beta chains below, sequenced in a study of T cells in tuberculosis. Clones were sequenced by immunoSEQ multiplex PCR, and TCRdb holds only the in-frame ones, with some missing. In the table there are under 40,000 clones, roughly 94% of which are singletons. The sample was PBMCs. These receptor sequences come from a donor aged 5-35 years with latent tuberculosis or without tuberculosis infection.

The genes are TRBV4-1 and TRBJ2-3; 7 bases map to TRBD2. CDR1 MGHRA and CDR2 YSYEKL come from the germline V gene. The CDR3 has 14 amino acids. The J segment lost 1 base and the V segment lost 4 bases, leaving 2 bases of the junction unmatched. The CDR3 here is CASSPGGGTDTQYF. CDR3 nucleotides: TGCGCCAGCAGCCCTGGGGGGGGCACAGATACGCAGTATTTT.

The V call is TRBV10-2, the J call TRBJ2-7; 9 bases are shared with TRBD2. V was pared by 6 bases and J by 2 bases, with 5 bases of the junction left unmatched. This CDR3 comprises 14 residues. Germline V CDR1 and CDR2: WSHSY, SAAADI. The CDR3 region has the DNA TGCGCCAGCAGCCCCGGGACTAGCCCCTACGAGCAGTACTTC. Amino acids: CASSPGTSPYEQYF.

In DNA, the CDR3 is TGCAGCGCCCAGGGTCTGAGCTCTGGAAACACCATATATTTT. This encodes CSAQGLSSGNTIYF. This chain uses TRBV29-1 with TRBJ1-3, with D possibly being TRBD1 (5 bases). CDR1 SQVTM and CDR2 ANQGSEA come from the germline V gene. The CDR3 has 14 amino acids. The V and J ends lost 7 bases and 0 bases respectively, with 13 bases between them.

J is TRBJ2-1 and V is TRBV4-2; 7 positions agree with TRBD2. J lost 0 bases, V lost 2 bases, and 7 bases had no gene match. The germline V gene encodes CDR1 LGHNA and CDR2 YNFKEQ. This CDR3 comprises 17 residues. The CDR3 nucleotides are TGTGCCAGCAGCCAATCACAAGGCGGGAGCTCCTACAATGAGCAGTTCTTC. Protein: CASSQSQGGSSYNEQFF.

V and J are TRBV10-3 and TRBJ1-1, with 8 bases identical to TRBD1. This CDR3 has 14 amino acids. The V gene's germline CDR1 is ENHRY and CDR2 SYGVKD. Germline trimming cut 3 bases from V and 8 bases from J; bases unmatched to any gene: 8. CDR3 residues: CAISEKGQEMEAFF. CDR3 DNA: TGTGCCATCAGTGAAAAGGGACAGGAGATGGAAGCTTTCTTT.

This chain uses TRBV9 with TRBJ2-5; no clear D. The germline V gene has CDR1 SGDLS and CDR2 YYNGEE. Trimming removed 8 bases at V and 5 bases at J, with 13 bases between. The CDR3 runs to 12 residues. The DNA for the CDR3 is TGTGCCAGTTCCCCGGGTGGCGAGACCCAGTACTTC. Translating it yields CASSPGGETQYF.

The chain joins TRBV6-1 to TRBJ2-7, with 13 bases matching TRBD2. CDR3 size: 14 residues. From germline, CDR1 is MNHNS and CDR2 SASEGT. V shed 7 bases, J shed 2 bases, and the junction held 2 bases outside the gene matches. CDR3: CASTGLAGAYEQYF. CDR3 coding DNA: TGTGCCAGCACTGGACTAGCGGGGGCCTACGAGCAGTACTTC.

This chain links TRBV28 with TRBJ1-3; a possible D gene is TRBD1 (6 bases). Deletions cut 4 bases from V and 0 bases from J, with 13 bases between. The CDR3 sequence is 16 residues long. Germline CDR1 and CDR2: MDHEN and SYDVKM. CDR3 sequence (DNA): TGTGCCAGCAGTTCCCATACAGGGAGCTCTGGAAACACCATATATTTT. Amino acid sequence: CASSSHTGSSGNTIYF.

The rearrangement uses TRBV25-1 and TRBJ2-1; the D is unclear. This CDR3 has 15 residues. Trimming removed 1 base at V and 2 bases at J, with 9 bases between. Germline CDR1 reads MGHDK; CDR2 reads SYGVNS. CDR3 sequence reads: CASSEFRKAYNEQFF. The DNA of the CDR3 is TGTGCCAGCAGTGAATTCAGGAAAGCCTACAATGAGCAGTTCTTC.

V and J are TRBV30 and TRBJ2-1, with TRBD2 identical over 9 bases. Unmatched junction bases numbered 15, after V lost 7 bases and J lost 14 bases. The CDR3 totals 13 residues. Germline CDR1 and CDR2: GTSNPN and SVGIG (reference sequence). The CDR3: CAFRGSLAGKEFF. The CDR3 DNA is TGTGCCTTTAGAGGGTCTCTAGCGGGAAAAGAGTTCTTC.

This sequence joins TRBV2 and TRBJ2-1, with 10 bases identical to TRBD2. V trimming: 8 bases; J trimming: 4 bases; junction bases outside the gene matches: 8. The CDR3 contains 15 residues. Germline lookup yields CDR1 SNHLY and CDR2 FYNNEI. The CDR3 nucleotides are TGTGCCAGCTTCGGTAGCGGGAGGTTGTACAATGAGCAGTTCTTC. Translating it yields CASFGSGRLYNEQFF.

The CDR3 protein is CATSRRGLIVNTEAFF. As DNA, the CDR3 is TGTGCCACCAGCAGAAGGGGTCTTATCGTGAACACTGAAGCTTTCTTT. V and J are TRBV15 and TRBJ1-1; tentative D call: TRBD1 (5 bases). V lost 2 bases and J 0 bases, leaving 13 bases between the germline ends. From germline, CDR1 is LNHNV and CDR2 YYDKDF (reference sequence). The CDR3 has 16 amino acids.

The chain links TRBV7-9 to TRBJ1-4; possibly TRBD1 for D (6 bases). Germline V CDR1 and CDR2: SEHNR, FQNEAQ (reference sequence). V was cut by 5 bases and J by 6 bases, with 10 bases left in between. This CDR3 has 13 amino acids. The CDR3 region has the DNA TGTGCCAGCAGCCTCAACAGGGATGAAAAACTGTTTTTT. Translating gives CASSLNRDEKLFF.

Comments on this clone: Since the CDR3 does not end with the conserved phenylalanine or tryptophan, this likely comes from a read error. The DNA is left out, because the CDR3 cannot be placed on it with certainty; the CDR3 is given as TCRdb lists it. The chain employs TRBV6-1 and TRBJ2-3; TRBD2, the D gene given by the table, was not confirmed from the DNA. The CDR3 numbers 14 amino acids, ends counted. Germline V gene sequence: CDR1 MNHNS, CDR2 SASEGT. CDR3 in amino acids: CASSEEAVFSTVSL.

This clone was seen a single time. The gene calls are TRBV7-9 and TRBJ1-1; 7 nucleotides align to TRBD1. The CDR3 runs 14 residues. V shed 3 bases, J shed 0 bases, and the junction held 1 base outside the gene matches. CDR1 is SEHNR and CDR2 is FQNEAQ in the germline V gene (reference sequence). The CDR3 spells CASSLGQMNTEAFF. The DNA of the CDR3 is TGTGCCAGCAGCTTGGGACAGATGAACACTGAAGCTTTCTTT. The complete variable domain, with remaining parts taken from reference TRBV7-9 and TRBJ1-1, reads DTGVSQNPRHKITKRGQNVTFRCDPISEHNRLYWYRQTLGQGPEFLTYFQNEAQLEKSRLLSDRFSAERPKGSFSTLEIQRTEQGDSAMYLCASSLGQMNTEAFFGQGTRLTVV.

The rearrangement links TRBV18 to TRBJ2-7, with D perhaps TRBD2 (6 bases). The germline V gene encodes CDR1 KGHSH and CDR2 LQKENI. V lost 3 bases and J lost 0, with 9 bases in between. CDR3 size: 14 residues. The CDR3 DNA reads as TGTGCCAGCTCACCGGAGGGCGGCTCCTACGAGCAGTACTTC. The encoded protein is CASSPEGGSYEQYF.

The chain employs TRBV15 and TRBJ2-7, with D maybe TRBD2 (6 bases). The CDR3 loop spans 15 amino acids. V lost 5 bases to trimming and J lost 4 bases, with 18 bases between them. Per the germline V gene, CDR1 is LNHNV and CDR2 is YYDKDF (reference sequence). CDR3 region: CATSRPGAKRYEQYF. In nucleotides, the CDR3 is TGTGCCACCAGCCGACCGGGAGCTAAACGGTACGAGCAGTACTTC.

The chain carries TRBV19 and TRBJ1-2, with a weak D call TRBD1 (5 bases). The CDR3 is 14 residues long. V shed 6 bases and J shed 4 bases, with 15 bases lying between them. The V gene's germline CDR1 is LNHDA and CDR2 SQIVND (reference sequence). DNA for the CDR3: TGTGCCAGTAGCCGGGGGGGGGTAGGCTATGGCTACACCTTC. Protein product: CASSRGGVGYGYTF.

V is TRBV7-3 and J is TRBJ1-5; no clear D gene. Trimming took off 4 bases at V and 4 bases at J, with 8 bases between the two ends. The CDR3 sequence is 13 residues long. Per germline, CDR1 SGHTA and CDR2 FQGTGA. The CDR3 nucleotides read TGTGCCAGCAGCTCCGGGGAAAATCAGCCCCAGCATTTT. It is translated as CASSSGENQPQHF.

This chain joins TRBV6-6 and TRBJ2-7; D unresolved. The V gene's germline CDR1 is MNHNY and CDR2 SVGAGI (reference sequence). The CDR3 extends over 14 amino acids. The ends were cut back, 6 bases at V and 0 bases at J, with 12 bases in the middle. DNA for the CDR3: TGTGCCAGCAGCCCTTGGCGGAGCTCCTACGAGCAGTACTTC. Amino acids: CASSPWRSSYEQYF.

CDR3 amino acids: CASSLAHRAEAFF. CDR3 nucleotide sequence: TGTGCCAGCAGTTTAGCCCACCGGGCTGAAGCTTTCTTT. This chain joins TRBV27 and TRBJ1-1; unclear D gene. The germline V gene has CDR1 MNHEY and CDR2 SMNVEV (reference sequence). The length of the CDR3 is 13 residues. V lost 2 bases to trimming and J lost 6 bases, with 10 bases between them.